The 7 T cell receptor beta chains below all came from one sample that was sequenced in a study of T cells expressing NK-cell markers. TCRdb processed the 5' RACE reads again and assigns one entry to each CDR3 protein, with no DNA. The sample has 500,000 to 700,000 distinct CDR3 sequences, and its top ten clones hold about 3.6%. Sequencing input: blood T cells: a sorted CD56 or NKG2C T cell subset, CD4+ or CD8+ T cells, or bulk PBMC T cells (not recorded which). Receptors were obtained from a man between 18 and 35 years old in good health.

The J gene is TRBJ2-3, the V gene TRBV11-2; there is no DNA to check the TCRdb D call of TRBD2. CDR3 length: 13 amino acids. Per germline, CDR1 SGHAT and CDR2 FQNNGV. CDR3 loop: CASSFPGTSTQYF.

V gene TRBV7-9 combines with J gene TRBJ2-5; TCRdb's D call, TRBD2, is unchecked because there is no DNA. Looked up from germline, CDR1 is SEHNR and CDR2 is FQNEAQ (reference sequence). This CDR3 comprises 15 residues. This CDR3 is CASSLGTSLKETQYF.

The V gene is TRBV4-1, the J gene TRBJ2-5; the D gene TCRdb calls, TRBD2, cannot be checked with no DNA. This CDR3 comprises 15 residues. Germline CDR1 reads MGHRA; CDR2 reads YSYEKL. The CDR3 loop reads CASSQEGLAQETQYF.

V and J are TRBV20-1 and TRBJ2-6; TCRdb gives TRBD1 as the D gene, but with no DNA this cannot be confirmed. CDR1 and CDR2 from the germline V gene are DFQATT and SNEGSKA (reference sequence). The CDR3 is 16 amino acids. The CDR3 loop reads CSAALGGASGANVLTF.

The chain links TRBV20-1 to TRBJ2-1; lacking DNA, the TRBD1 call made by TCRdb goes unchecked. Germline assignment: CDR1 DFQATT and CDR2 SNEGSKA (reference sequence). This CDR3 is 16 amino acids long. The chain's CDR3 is CSARPVTGATSHEQFF.

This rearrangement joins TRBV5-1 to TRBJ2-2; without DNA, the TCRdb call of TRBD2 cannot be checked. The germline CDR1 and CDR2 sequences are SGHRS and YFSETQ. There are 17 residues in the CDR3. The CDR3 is CASRGDGTTKYTGELFF.

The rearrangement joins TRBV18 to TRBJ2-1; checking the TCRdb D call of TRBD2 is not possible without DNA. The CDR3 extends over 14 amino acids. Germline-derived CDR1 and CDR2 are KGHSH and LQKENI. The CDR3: CASSEGESYNEQFF.